The 26 T cell receptor beta chains below all came from one sample that was sequenced in a study of blood T cell repertoires in COVID-19. Clones were sequenced by immunoSEQ multiplex PCR, and TCRdb holds only the in-frame ones, with some missing. The sample holds about 300,000 clones, around 88% seen once. Input material: peripheral blood. The receptor source for this set is a woman between 25 and 40 years old who had recovered from COVID-19.

The chain couples TRBV5-1 to TRBJ2-5, with D uncertain. Germline loops: CDR1 SGHRS, CDR2 YFSETQ. Trimming shortened V by 0 bases and J by 4 bases, and 13 bases separated the two germline ends. The CDR3 spans 15 residues. The CDR3 sequence is CASSLVPDEVETQYF. DNA of the CDR3: TGCGCCAGCAGCTTGGTGCCAGACGAGGTAGAGACCCAGTACTTC.

The chain links TRBV2 to TRBJ2-7, with D maybe TRBD2 (5 bases). Between the trimmed V and J ends, which lost 6 bases and 3 bases, there was a span of 21 bases. Germline V CDR1 and CDR2: SNHLY, FYNNEI. The CDR3 has 16 amino acids. The CDR3 DNA reads TGTGCCAGCAGAGAACGTAATGATGCCCGGGGCTACGAGCAGTACTTC. This sequence encodes CASRERNDARGYEQYF.

The rearrangement uses TRBV28 and TRBJ1-4; 7 positions match TRBD1. This CDR3 has 14 amino acids. With 4 bases clipped from V and 8 bases from J, the junction kept 7 bases outside the gene matches. The germline V gene encodes CDR1 MDHEN and CDR2 SYDVKM. CDR3 DNA sequence: TGTGCCAGCAGTTACGAGCGACAGGGAGAAAAACTGTTTTTT. It codes for CASSYERQGEKLFF.

The V call is TRBV30, the J call TRBJ2-5; D possibly corresponds to TRBD2 (6 bases). CDR1 is GTSNPN, CDR2 SVGIG, per germline (reference sequence). Trimming cost V 3 bases and J 4 bases, with 12 bases left between them. The CDR3 runs 13 residues. CDR3 protein: CAWREPGLETQYF. CDR3 nucleotide sequence: TGTGCCTGGAGAGAACCGGGACTAGAGACCCAGTACTTC.

The rearrangement joins TRBV28 to TRBJ1-1, with a tentative D call TRBD1 (6 bases). Trimming removed 1 base at V and 3 bases at J, with 12 bases between. Germline V gives CDR1 MDHEN, CDR2 SYDVKM. The CDR3 spans 15 residues. Here the CDR3 DNA reads TGTGCCAGCAGTTTATTAGGGGCAGGGGACACTGAAGCTTTCTTT. This translates into CASSLLGAGDTEAFF. The variable domain in full, with the rest retrieved from reference TRBV28 and TRBJ1-1, is DVKVTQSSRYLVKRTGEKVFLECVQDMDHENMFWYRQDPGLGLRLIYFSYDVKMKEKGDIPEGYSVSREKKERFSLILESASTNQTSMYLCASSLLGAGDTEAFFGQGTRLTVV.

The gene calls are TRBV2 and TRBJ1-5; D is unresolved. The CDR3 has 13 amino acids. V lost 8 bases and J 2 bases, leaving 10 bases between the germline ends. Germline V lookup: CDR1 SNHLY, CDR2 FYNNEI. CDR3 sequence (DNA): TGTGCCAGCTCCGGCGGGGGCAATCAGCCCCAGCATTTT. Translating it yields CASSGGGNQPQHF.

The chain has TRBV3-1 (or the pseudogene TRBV3-2) and TRBJ1-5, with D possibly TRBD1 on 6 matching bases. Germline V CDR1 and CDR2: LGHDT, YNNKEL (reference sequence). V was pared by 0 bases and J by 0 bases, with 6 bases between. The length of the CDR3 is 15 residues. DNA of the CDR3: TGTGCCAGCAGCCAAGACAGGGGTAGCAATCAGCCCCAGCATTTT. Its protein is CASSQDRGSNQPQHF.

The chain recombines TRBV24-1 with TRBJ2-3; 7 nucleotides match TRBD2. Germline-derived CDR1 and CDR2 are KGHDR and SFDVKD. CDR3 length: 18 residues. The V and J ends lost 0 bases and 3 bases, in that order; junction bases with no gene match: 11. CDR3 nucleotides: TGTGCCACCAGTGATTTGCAATCCAGCAGCGGGGCGACAGATACGCAGTATTTT. This gives the protein CATSDLQSSSGATDTQYF.

This sequence joins TRBV5-1 and TRBJ1-1; a weak D match, TRBD1 (6 bases). Trimming took off 6 bases at V and 1 base at J, with 19 bases between the two ends. The CDR3 is 16 amino acids. Germline values: CDR1 SGHRS, CDR2 YFSETQ. In DNA, the CDR3 is TGCGCCAGCACCTGGGGGCCAACAGGGTCGAACACTGAAGCTTTCTTT. It translates to CASTWGPTGSNTEAFF. Full variable domain (missing parts from reference TRBV5-1 and TRBJ1-1): KAGVTQTPRYLIKTRGQQVTLSCSPISGHRSVSWYQQTPGQGLQFLFEYFSETQRNKGNFPGRFSGRQFSNSRSEMNVSTLELGDSALYLCASTWGPTGSNTEAFFGQGTRLTVV.

The chain couples TRBV28 to TRBJ1-3; D unclear. Germline lookup yields CDR1 MDHEN and CDR2 SYDVKM. The CDR3 consists of 14 residues. V was pared by 7 bases and J by 0 bases, with 10 bases between. This chain's CDR3 is CASTPGSSGNTIYF. The CDR3 bases are TGTGCCAGCACCCCGGGGAGCTCTGGAAACACCATATATTTT.

This clone came up a few times. The chain couples TRBV30 to TRBJ1-5, with TRBD1 matching 7 bases. The CDR3 spans 14 residues. The junction had 5 bases not matched to a gene; V was cut back by 2 bases and J by 4 bases. Germline-derived CDR1 and CDR2 are GTSNPN and SVGIG (reference sequence). CDR3 bases: TGTGCCTGGAGTTGGACAGGCGTTAATCAGCCCCAGCATTTT. Translated: CAWSWTGVNQPQHF.

The V and J genes are TRBV30 and TRBJ1-2, with D possibly TRBD1 on 6 matching bases. V shed 2 bases and J shed 8 bases, with 21 bases lying between them. The CDR3 contains 15 residues. Per the germline V gene, CDR1 is GTSNPN and CDR2 is SVGIG (reference sequence). In DNA form, the CDR3 reads TGTGCCTGGAGTCAGTCCGGGGGAGGGGGATTCGGCTACACCTTC. Its translation is CAWSQSGGGGFGYTF.

This sequence joins TRBV29-1 and TRBJ2-7; 10 bases match TRBD1. Trimming took 4 bases from V and 5 from J; bases not matched to a gene: 8. The CDR3 runs to 14 residues. Germline V lookup: CDR1 SQVTM, CDR2 ANQGSEA. The CDR3: CSVGPGQGKNEQYF. CDR3 DNA: TGCAGCGTTGGGCCGGGACAGGGGAAGAACGAGCAGTACTTC.

The rearrangement links TRBV3-1 (or the pseudogene TRBV3-2) to TRBJ1-2, with 10 bases identical to TRBD1. This CDR3 is built from 13 residues. Germline V gene lookup returns CDR1 LGHDT and CDR2 YNNKEL (reference sequence). V dropped 4 bases and J dropped 6; count of bases not matched to a gene: 2. CDR3 loop: CASSRQGADGYTF. In DNA, the CDR3 is TGTGCCAGCAGCCGACAGGGGGCAGATGGCTACACCTTC.

This rearrangement joins TRBV7-3 to TRBJ2-2; TRBD1 matches 8 bases. CDR3 size: 13 residues. J gave up 7 bases and V 4 bases, and 2 bases lay outside the gene matches. Germline loops: CDR1 SGHTA, CDR2 FQGTGA. CDR3 in amino acids: CASSSDRGGELFF. The CDR3 DNA sequence: TGTGCCAGCAGCTCAGACAGGGGCGGGGAGCTGTTTTTT.

The V gene is TRBV9, the J gene TRBJ2-7; TRBD1 agrees at 8 bases. CDR1 is SGDLS and CDR2 is YYNGEE in the germline V gene. This CDR3 has 16 amino acids. The ends lost 4 bases at V and 2 bases at J; junction bases unmatched: 11. The CDR3 protein is CASSSPTGESAYEQYF. The CDR3 region has the DNA TGTGCCAGCAGCTCTCCGACAGGGGAATCCGCCTACGAGCAGTACTTC.

This clone has just one count. The chain uses TRBV5-1 and TRBJ1-1, with D maybe TRBD1 (5 bases). The CDR3 consists of 12 residues. Trimming left V 0 bases short and J 8 bases short, with 8 bases between. The germline V gene encodes CDR1 SGHRS and CDR2 YFSETQ. The CDR3 is CASSLDGGEAFF. In DNA, the CDR3 is TGCGCCAGCAGCTTGGATGGGGGGGAAGCTTTCTTT.

The chain combines TRBV5-1 with TRBJ1-2; a possible D gene is TRBD1 (6 bases). The CDR3 spans 15 residues. V lost 0 bases and J lost 2, with 11 bases in between. Looked up from germline, CDR1 is SGHRS and CDR2 is YFSETQ. CDR3 in DNA: TGCGCCAGCAGCTTGGGCGGGGGCGCAAACTATGGCTACACCTTC. Residues: CASSLGGGANYGYTF. Combining the CDR3 with reference TRBV5-1 and TRBJ1-2 gives the whole variable domain KAGVTQTPRYLIKTRGQQVTLSCSPISGHRSVSWYQQTPGQGLQFLFEYFSETQRNKGNFPGRFSGRQFSNSRSEMNVSTLELGDSALYLCASSLGGGANYGYTFGSGTRLTVV.

This rearrangement joins TRBV2 to TRBJ2-5; D gene uncertain. The CDR3 has 12 residues. V shed 5 bases and J shed 0 bases, with 4 bases lying between them. The germline CDR1 and CDR2 sequences are SNHLY and FYNNEI. The DNA for the CDR3 is TGTGCCAGCAGTCAATACCAAGAGACCCAGTACTTC. As protein: CASSQYQETQYF.

The table lists this clone with a count of one. This sequence joins TRBV6-5 and TRBJ1-4, with 8 bases aligning to TRBD1. The CDR3 length is 14 residues. Germline CDR1 is MNHEY and CDR2 is SVGAGI. V trimming: 8 bases; J trimming: 4 bases; junction bases outside the gene matches: 6. CDR3 coding DNA: TGTGCCAGCGGAGAGGACAGGGTTAATGAAAAACTGTTTTTT. Its protein product is CASGEDRVNEKLFF.

The J gene is TRBJ2-5, the V gene TRBV4-3, with 10 bases matching TRBD1. The CDR3 consists of 16 residues. Trimming removed 1 base from V and 5 bases from J; junction bases left unmatched: 7. Germline V gene lookup returns CDR1 LGHNA and CDR2 YSLEER. The CDR3 nucleotides are TGCGCCAGCAGCCAAGGGGACAGGGGAGGATTTGAGACCCAGTACTTC. This codes for CASSQGDRGGFETQYF.

The chain has TRBV28 and TRBJ2-1; D not resolved. V was shortened by 5 bases and J by 9 bases, with 8 bases between the two germline ends. Germline values: CDR1 MDHEN, CDR2 SYDVKM. This CDR3 region has 11 residues. Here the CDR3 DNA reads TGTGCCAGCAGTACATCTAGTGAGCAGTTCTTC. Protein product: CASSTSSEQFF.

V is TRBV4-2 and J is TRBJ2-7, with a tentative D call TRBD2 (5 bases). CDR3 length equals 13 residues. Trimming removed 1 base from V and 3 bases from J, with 7 bases in between. Germline V gene lookup returns CDR1 LGHNA and CDR2 YNFKEQ. CDR3 sequence reads: CASSQVGGYEQYF. CDR3 sequence (DNA): TGTGCCAGCAGCCAAGTCGGAGGCTACGAGCAGTACTTC.

V gene TRBV21-1 combines with J gene TRBJ1-1; the listed D gene, TRBD1, was not tested against the DNA. TRBV21-1 corresponds to a pseudogene. The CDR3 covers 17 residues. Here the CDR3 DNA reads TGTGCCAGCAGCAAAGTGATGCAGGGGGAAGAGGACACTGAAGCTTTCTTT. Protein sequence: CASSKVMQGEEDTEAFF.

The rearrangement links TRBV28 to TRBJ1-3, with TRBD1 matching over 7 bases. This CDR3 contains 20 residues. The trim removed 0 bases at V and 0 bases at J, leaving 14 bases unmatched. Germline CDR1 is MDHEN and CDR2 is SYDVKM. CDR3 nucleotides: TGTGCCAGCAGTTTATGGTTAGGGGACAGCCCACGAATCTCTGGAAACACCATATATTTT. The encoded protein is CASSLWLGDSPRISGNTIYF.

The DNA of the CDR3 is TGTGCCAGCAGTGAGCGGGGAACCTTGAACACTGAAGCTTTCTTT. Protein: CASSERGTLNTEAFF. The chain uses TRBV6-1 and TRBJ1-1, with unresolved D. The CDR3 runs to 15 residues. Germline lookup yields CDR1 MNHNS and CDR2 SASEGT. V was shortened by 3 bases and J by 0 bases, with 11 bases between the two germline ends.